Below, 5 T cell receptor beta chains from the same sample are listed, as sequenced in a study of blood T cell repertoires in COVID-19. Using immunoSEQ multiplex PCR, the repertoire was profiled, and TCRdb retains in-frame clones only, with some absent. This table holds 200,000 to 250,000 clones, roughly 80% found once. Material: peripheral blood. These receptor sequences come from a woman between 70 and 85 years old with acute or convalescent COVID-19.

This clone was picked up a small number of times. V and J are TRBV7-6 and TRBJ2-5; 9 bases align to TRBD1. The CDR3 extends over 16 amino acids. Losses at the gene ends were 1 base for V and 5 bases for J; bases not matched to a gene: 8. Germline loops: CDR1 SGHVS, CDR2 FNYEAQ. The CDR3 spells CASSLESGTGKETQYF. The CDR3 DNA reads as TGTGCCAGCAGCTTAGAATCTGGGACAGGGAAGGAGACCCAGTACTTC.

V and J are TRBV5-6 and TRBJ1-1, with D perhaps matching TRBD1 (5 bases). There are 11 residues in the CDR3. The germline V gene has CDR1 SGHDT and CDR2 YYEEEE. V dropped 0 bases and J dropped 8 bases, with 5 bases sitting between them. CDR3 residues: CASSLDREAFF. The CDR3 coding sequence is TGTGCCAGCAGCTTGGACAGGGAAGCTTTCTTT.

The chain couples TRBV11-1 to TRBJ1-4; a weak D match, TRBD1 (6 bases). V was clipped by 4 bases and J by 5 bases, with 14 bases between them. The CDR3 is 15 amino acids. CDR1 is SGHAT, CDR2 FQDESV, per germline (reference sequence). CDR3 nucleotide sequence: TGTGCCAGCAGCTACAGGGACGGATCGAATGAAAAACTGTTTTTT. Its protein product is CASSYRDGSNEKLFF.

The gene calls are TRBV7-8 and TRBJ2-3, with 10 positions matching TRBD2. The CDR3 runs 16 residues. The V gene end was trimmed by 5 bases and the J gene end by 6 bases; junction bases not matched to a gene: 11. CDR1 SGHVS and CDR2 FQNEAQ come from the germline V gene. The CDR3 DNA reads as TGTGCCAGCAGCCGAGAAGGGACTAGCGTGGGGGATACGCAGTATTTT. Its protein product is CASSREGTSVGDTQYF.

DNA for the CDR3: TGTGCCACCAGCTGGGGACAGGAGCGTGGCTACACCTTC. It codes for CATSWGQERGYTF. The chain combines TRBV15 with TRBJ1-2; 8 nucleotides line up with TRBD1. This CDR3 comprises 13 residues. After removal of 5 bases from V and 7 bases from J, the junction contained 6 bases not matched to a gene. CDR1 is LNHNV, CDR2 YYDKDF, per germline (reference sequence).